This T cell receptor (beta chain) was captured in a study of response to subunit inactivated influenza vaccine. Whole-study results and caveats: The authors proposed limited new T cell recruitment per seasonal influenza vaccination.

TCRdb analysed the RT-PCR reads with MiXCR anew, one entry per CDR3 protein. The sample has more than 600,000 distinct CDR3 sequences; around 18% are singletons. Germline V gene lookup returns CDR1 DFQATT and CDR2 SNEGSKA (reference sequence). Trimming removed 3 bases at V and 0 bases at J, with 12 bases between. The CDR3 totals 15 residues. A remark on this clonotype: Antigen: not known.

V usage is TRBV20-1 and J usage is TRBJ2-1; D not certain. The material sequenced was PBMCs from blood, taken 4 to 6 days after vaccination. The receptor was isolated from a man aged 50-59 years who received an inactivated influenza vaccine. CDR3 nucleotides: TGCAGTGCTAGGGGTTCGCCTAGCTCCTACAATGAGCAGTTCTTC. Encoded protein: CSARGSPSSYNEQFF.